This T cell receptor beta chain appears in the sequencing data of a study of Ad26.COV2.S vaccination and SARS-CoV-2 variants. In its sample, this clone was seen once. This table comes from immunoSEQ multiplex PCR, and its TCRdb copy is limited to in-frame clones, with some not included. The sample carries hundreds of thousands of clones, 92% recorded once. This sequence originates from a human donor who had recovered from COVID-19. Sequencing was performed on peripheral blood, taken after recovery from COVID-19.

CDR3 residues: CASSPSTGRYGYTF. The DNA for the CDR3 is TGTGCCAGCAGCCCCTCCACAGGGCGTTATGGCTACACCTTC. The gene calls are TRBV5-4 and TRBJ1-2; D may be TRBD1 (6 bases). V was cut by 4 bases and J by 5 bases, with 15 bases left in between. The V gene's germline CDR1 is SGHNT and CDR2 YYREEE (reference sequence). This CDR3 region has 14 residues.